The table lists the clone carrying this T cell receptor (beta chain) with many counts. Antigen: not known. The data were taken from a study of identical twins. Study-level findings and limits: Memory repertoires lacked the insertion deficit that abundant cord blood beta clonotypes showed.

Healthy Caucasians, and only they, were the donors. TCRdb fed the 5' RACE reads into MiXCR, producing one record per CDR3 protein. Altogether a few hundred thousand distinct CDR3 sequences are present, 6.5% to 9.5% being singletons, with the ten largest covering over 2.5%. In addition, the sample was reused for a study of yellow fever vaccine responses in identical twins.

The clonotype comes from a woman between 18 and 29 years old in good health. The sequencing input was CD8+ T cells sorted from blood.

The CDR3 sequence is CSARVRVQVTDTQYF. The CDR3 DNA reads TGCAGTGCTAGAGTGCGGGTACAAGTCACAGATACGCAGTATTTT. This chain connects TRBV20-1 to TRBJ2-3, with D maybe TRBD2 (5 bases). Looked up from germline, CDR1 is DFQATT and CDR2 is SNEGSKA (reference sequence). The CDR3 runs 15 residues. The ends were cut back, 1 base at V and 2 bases at J, with 13 bases in the middle.